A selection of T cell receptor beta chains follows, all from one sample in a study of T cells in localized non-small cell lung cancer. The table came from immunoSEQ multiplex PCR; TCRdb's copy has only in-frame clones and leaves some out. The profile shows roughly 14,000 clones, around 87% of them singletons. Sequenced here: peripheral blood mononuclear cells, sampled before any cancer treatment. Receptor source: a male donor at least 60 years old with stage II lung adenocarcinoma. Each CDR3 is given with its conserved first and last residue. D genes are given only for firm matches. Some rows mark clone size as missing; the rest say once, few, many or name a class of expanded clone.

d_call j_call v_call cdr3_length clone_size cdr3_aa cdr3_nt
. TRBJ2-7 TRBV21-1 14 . CASSKRGQGNEQYF TGTGCCAGCAGCAAAAGGGGTCAGGGGAACGAGCAGTACTTC
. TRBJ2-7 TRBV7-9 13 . CASSSGVRYEQYF TGTGCCAGCAGCTCGGGAGTGCGGTACGAGCAGTACTTC
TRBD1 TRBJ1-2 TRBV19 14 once CASTKTGSLAGYTF TGTGCCAGTACTAAGACAGGGAGTCTTGCTGGCTACACCTTC
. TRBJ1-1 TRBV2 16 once CASSDPTQGRMDEAFF TGTGCCAGCAGTGATCCCACACAGGGTAGGATGGATGAAGCTTTCTTT
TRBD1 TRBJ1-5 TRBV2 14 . CASSPSTGDQPQHF TGTGCCAGCAGTCCGTCCACAGGGGATCAGCCCCAGCATTTT
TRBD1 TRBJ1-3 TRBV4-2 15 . CASSQRDRDGNTIYF TGTGCCAGCAGCCAAAGGGACAGGGATGGAAACACCATATATTTT
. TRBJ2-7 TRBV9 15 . CASSVEGDPAYEQYF TGTGCCAGCAGCGTAGAGGGGGACCCAGCCTACGAGCAGTACTTC
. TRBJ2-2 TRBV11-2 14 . CASSFILDTGELFF TGTGCCAGTTCCTTTATACTGGACACCGGGGAGCTGTTTTTT
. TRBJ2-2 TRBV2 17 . CASSVLSKGPNTGELFF TGTGCCAGCAGCGTCCTAAGCAAGGGCCCCAACACCGGGGAGCTGTTTTTT
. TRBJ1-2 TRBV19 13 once CASSIPANYGYTF TGTGCCAGTAGTATTCCAGCAAACTATGGCTACACCTTC
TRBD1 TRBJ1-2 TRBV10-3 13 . CAARGTGTNGYTF TGTGCCGCCAGAGGGACAGGGACGAATGGCTACACCTTC
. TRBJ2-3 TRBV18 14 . CASSPPPQADTQYF TGTGCCAGCTCACCACCCCCCCAGGCGGATACGCAGTATTTT
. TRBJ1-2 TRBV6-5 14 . CASSLGQGFYGYTF TGTGCCAGCAGCCTGGGGCAGGGCTTCTATGGCTACACCTTC
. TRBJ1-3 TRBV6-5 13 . CASSKGAGNTIYF TGTGCCAGCAGTAAAGGGGCTGGAAACACCATATATTTT
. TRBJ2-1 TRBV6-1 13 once CASSPTGIGEQFF TGTGCCAGCAGCCCCACGGGGATCGGAGAGCAGTTCTTC
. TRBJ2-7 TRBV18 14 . CASSPYSFSYEQYF TGTGCCAGCTCACCATACAGCTTCTCCTACGAGCAGTACTTC
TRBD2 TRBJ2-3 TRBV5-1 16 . CASSLGGGSGTDTQYF TGCGCCAGCAGCTTGGGAGGCGGGAGCGGGACAGATACGCAGTATTTT
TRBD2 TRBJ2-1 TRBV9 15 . CASSAAAAGGSEQFF TGTGCCAGCAGCGCTGCAGCAGCGGGAGGCAGTGAGCAGTTCTTC
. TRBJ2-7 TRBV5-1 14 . CASSVSGDSYEQYF TGCGCCAGCAGCGTTAGCGGTGACTCCTACGAGCAGTACTTC
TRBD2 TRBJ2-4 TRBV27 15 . CASSLLAGIGYIQYF TGTGCCAGCAGTTTATTAGCGGGGATTGGATACATTCAGTACTTC
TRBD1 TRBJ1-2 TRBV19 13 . CASSIDRAGGHAF TGTGCCAGTAGTATAGATAGGGCAGGGGGCCATGCCTTC
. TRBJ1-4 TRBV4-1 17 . CASSQDRVGETNEKLFF TGCGCCAGCAGCCAAGATCGGGTAGGAGAAACTAATGAAAAACTGTTTTTT
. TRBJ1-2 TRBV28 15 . CASSPSGEGVYGYTF TGTGCCAGCAGTCCCTCTGGGGAGGGTGTCTATGGCTACACCTTC
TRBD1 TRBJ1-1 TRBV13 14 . CASSSDRGNTEAFF TGTGCCAGCAGCTCGGACAGGGGTAACACTGAAGCTTTCTTT
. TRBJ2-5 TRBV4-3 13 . CASSQDLVGTQYF TGCGCCAGCAGCCAAGACCTGGTGGGGACCCAGTACTTC
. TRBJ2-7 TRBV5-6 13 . CASSLAGLYEQYF TGTGCCAGCAGCTTGGCAGGGTTATACGAGCAGTACTTC
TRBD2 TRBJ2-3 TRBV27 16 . CASSFGSGRAADTQYF TGTGCCAGCAGTTTTGGTAGCGGGAGGGCCGCGGATACGCAGTATTTT
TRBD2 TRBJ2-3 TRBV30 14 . CAWMLGLAGGQVYF TGTGCCTGGATGTTAGGATTAGCGGGAGGGCAGGTTTATTTT
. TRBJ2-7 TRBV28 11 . CASSLGGSQYF TGTGCCAGCAGTTTAGGGGGCTCTCAGTACTTC
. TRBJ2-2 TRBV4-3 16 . CASSQEWGTNTGELFF TGCGCCAGCAGCCAAGAATGGGGCACGAACACCGGGGAGCTGTTTTTT
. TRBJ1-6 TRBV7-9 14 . CASSLGGANSPLHF TGTGCCAGCAGCTTAGGCGGGGCTAATTCACCCCTCCACTTT
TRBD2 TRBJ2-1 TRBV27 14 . CASSFWTSLDEQFF TGTGCCAGCAGTTTTTGGACTAGCTTAGATGAGCAGTTCTTC
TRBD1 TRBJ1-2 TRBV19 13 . CASTPLDRAGYTF TGTGCCAGTACTCCTTTGGACAGGGCCGGCTACACCTTC
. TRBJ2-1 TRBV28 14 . CASQSKFSYNEQFF TGTGCCAGCCAATCCAAATTCTCCTACAATGAGCAGTTCTTC
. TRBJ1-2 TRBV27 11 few CASTSGGGYTF TGTGCCAGCACCTCGGGCGGAGGCTACACCTTC
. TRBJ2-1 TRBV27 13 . CASSLDFGREQFF TGTGCCAGCAGTTTAGATTTTGGGAGAGAGCAGTTCTTC
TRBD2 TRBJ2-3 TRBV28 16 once CASSLTSGSGADTQYF TGTGCCAGCAGTCTTACTAGCGGGAGCGGGGCAGATACGCAGTATTTT
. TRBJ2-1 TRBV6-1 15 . CASSQADSGYNEQFF TGTGCCAGCAGTCAAGCGGATAGCGGTTACAATGAGCAGTTCTTC
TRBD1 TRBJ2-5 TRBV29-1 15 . CSVERDRGRSETQYF TGCAGCGTTGAACGTGACAGGGGGCGATCGGAGACCCAGTACTTC
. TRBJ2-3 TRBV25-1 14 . CASSQGHRTDTQYF TGTGCCAGCAGTCAGGGTCATAGGACAGATACGCAGTATTTT
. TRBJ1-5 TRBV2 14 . CASSEAGVRQPQHF TGTGCCAGCAGTGAAGCGGGGGTAAGACAGCCCCAGCATTTT
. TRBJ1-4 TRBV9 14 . CASSVVATNEKLFF TGTGCCAGCAGCGTAGTTGCAACTAATGAAAAACTGTTTTTT
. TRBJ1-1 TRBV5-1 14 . CASTPRGESTEAFF TGCGCCAGCACACCACGTGGGGAATCCACTGAAGCTTTCTTT
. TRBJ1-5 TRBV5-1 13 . CASTRDGNQPQHF TGCGCCAGCACGAGGGACGGTAATCAGCCCCAGCATTTT
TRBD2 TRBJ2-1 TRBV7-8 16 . CASTLSAGSGRGEQFF TGTGCCAGCACCCTCTCGGCGGGTAGCGGGAGAGGTGAGCAGTTCTTC
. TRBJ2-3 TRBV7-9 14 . CASSRDLRTDTQYF TGTGCCAGCAGCCGGGACCTTCGCACAGATACGCAGTATTTT